This entry concerns a single T cell receptor beta chain. The data originate from a study of blood T cell repertoires in COVID-19. Turning to the study itself: Acute and convalescent COVID-19 samples came from the United States, Italy and Spain.

Per the study methods: By means of reference gene primer amplification, nucleated cell counts were estimated. This table comes from immunoSEQ multiplex PCR, and its TCRdb copy is limited to in-frame clones, with some not included. V, J and clone size derive from that table, while D and trimming were established from the DNA sequence. Altogether hundreds of thousands of clones are present, approximately 90% being singletons, with the ten largest covering approximately 3%. V was pared by 2 bases and J by 3 bases, with 3 bases of the junction left unmatched. The germline CDR1 and CDR2 sequences are SGHTA and FQGTGA. This CDR3 comprises 14 residues. Participants' own reports of clinical history determined their cohort assignment. Donors in Cohort 3 counted as recovered after two negative PCRs, clearance, or symptom resolution.

The rearrangement uses TRBV7-3 and TRBJ2-7; TRBD1 aligns across 8 bases. Sequences were obtained from PBMCs or T cells enriched from blood (not recorded which). The TCR sequence derives from a woman aged 45-65 years who had recovered from COVID-19. The CDR3 reads CASSLQGALYEQYF. The CDR3, as DNA: TGTGCCAGCAGCTTACAGGGGGCGCTCTACGAGCAGTACTTC.